The 17 T cell receptor beta chains reported below all come from one sample, sequenced in a study of response to subunit inactivated influenza vaccine. TCRdb recomputed calls from the RT-PCR reads with MiXCR, one row per CDR3 protein. This sample has roughly 760,000 distinct CDR3 sequences, with over 20% found just once. The sequenced sample was PBMCs from blood, obtained 5 to 6 days after vaccination. These receptors were collected from a man in his fifties who received an inactivated influenza vaccine.

A few counts support this clonotype. The chain recombines TRBV5-1 with TRBJ1-2; 7 positions match TRBD1. From germline, CDR1 is SGHRS and CDR2 YFSETQ. V was pared by 0 bases and J by 6 bases, with 8 bases of the junction left unmatched. The CDR3 loop spans 15 amino acids. The CDR3 reads CASSLAASGQHGYTF. The CDR3, as DNA: TGCGCCAGCAGCTTGGCCGCTTCGGGACAGCATGGCTACACCTTC. Drawing the rest from reference TRBV5-1 and TRBJ1-2, the complete variable domain is KAGVTQTPRYLIKTRGQQVTLSCSPISGHRSVSWYQQTPGQGLQFLFEYFSETQRNKGNFPGRFSGRQFSNSRSEMNVSTLELGDSALYLCASSLAASGQHGYTFGSGTRLTVV.

This clonotype was seen at least ten times. V and J are TRBV29-1 and TRBJ2-3; D is uncertain. The V gene's germline CDR1 is SQVTM and CDR2 ANQGSEA. This CDR3 has 11 residues. Trimming stripped 7 bases from V and 7 bases from J, with 12 bases between. DNA for the CDR3: TGCAGCGGAGGACCCGACAATACGCAGTATTTT. Protein: CSGGPDNTQYF.

The table lists this clonotype with a few counts. This sequence joins TRBV20-1 and TRBJ2-1; TRBD2 agrees at 8 bases. There are 16 residues in the CDR3. The germline V gene encodes CDR1 DFQATT and CDR2 SNEGSKA (reference sequence). Losses at the gene ends were 3 bases for V and 7 bases for J; bases not matched to a gene: 14. This chain's CDR3 is CSASAFGRTSRNEQFF. CDR3 nucleotides: TGCAGTGCTAGTGCCTTCGGGAGGACTAGCAGGAATGAGCAGTTCTTC.

The chain joins TRBV28 to TRBJ2-7, with 10 bases that match TRBD2. J gave up 0 bases and V 6 bases, and 11 bases lay outside the gene matches. The CDR3 consists of 17 residues. CDR1 and CDR2 (germline): MDHEN, SYDVKM. In DNA form, the CDR3 reads TGTGCCAGCAGCCTGGGGTGGGGGACTAGCGACTCCTACGAGCAGTACTTC. It translates to CASSLGWGTSDSYEQYF.

V gene TRBV3-1 combines with J gene TRBJ2-6; 7 bases fit TRBD1. The germline gives CDR1 LGHDT, CDR2 YNNKEL (reference sequence). The CDR3 contains 16 residues. The V gene end was trimmed by 3 bases and the J gene end by 0 bases; junction bases not matched to a gene: 2. The chain's CDR3 is CASSQSGGSGANVLTF. The DNA for the CDR3 is TGTGCCAGCAGCCAGTCAGGGGGCTCTGGGGCCAACGTCCTGACTTTC.

This chain links TRBV20-1 with TRBJ1-4; D gene ambiguous. Germline lookup yields CDR1 DFQATT and CDR2 SNEGSKA (reference sequence). CDR3 length: 15 amino acids. Trimming stripped 1 base from V and 4 bases from J, with 13 bases between. CDR3 in amino acids: CSARGDGILNEKLFF. Here the CDR3 DNA reads TGCAGTGCTAGAGGGGATGGGATTCTTAATGAAAAACTGTTTTTT.

The chain uses TRBV4-3 and TRBJ2-5; tentative D call: TRBD1 (6 bases). Trimming stripped 2 bases from V and 4 bases from J, with 14 bases between. The CDR3 runs 15 residues. CDR1 is LGHNA, CDR2 YSLEER, per germline. CDR3 region: CASSQNPTGLETQYF. CDR3 DNA sequence: TGCGCCAGCAGCCAAAACCCAACAGGGCTAGAGACCCAGTACTTC.

Turning to this clonotype: Sequence at one end of the junction differs from germline and may be a read error. This rearrangement joins TRBV7-9 to TRBJ1-3, with no clear D. The germline gives CDR1 SEHNR, CDR2 FQNEAQ (reference sequence). The CDR3 is 13 residues long. The CDR3 nucleotides read TGTGCCAGCAGCGTAGACACGACCTTCGGAACGGATTTT. Translating gives CASSVDTTFGTDF. Looking up the rest from reference TRBV7-9 and TRBJ1-3 gives the full variable domain: DTGVSQNPRHKITKRGQNVTFRCDPISEHNRLYWYRQTLGQGPEFLTYFQNEAQLEKSRLLSDRFSAERPKGSFSTLEIQRTEQGDSAMYLCASSVDTTFGTDFGEGSWLTVV.

J is TRBJ2-3 and V is TRBV28, with 11 positions matching TRBD2. The CDR3 has 17 amino acids. V lost 4 bases to trimming and J lost 3 bases; unmatched junction nucleotides: 9. The germline gives CDR1 MDHEN, CDR2 SYDVKM. CDR3 coding DNA: TGTGCCAGCAGTTCCGGTATGACTAGCGGGGCGACAGATACGCAGTATTTT. Translated: CASSSGMTSGATDTQYF.

This clonotype has only a few counts. The chain carries TRBV5-6 and TRBJ2-3; TRBD2 matches at 11 bases. The CDR3 is made up of 15 amino acids. V was clipped by 3 bases and J by 2 bases; unmatched bases: 2. In germline, CDR1 is SGHDT, CDR2 YYEEEE. The CDR3 loop reads CASSSGLADTDTQYF. The CDR3 nucleotides read TGTGCCAGCAGCTCGGGACTAGCGGACACAGATACGCAGTATTTT.

The chain combines TRBV7-9 with TRBJ2-7; possible D gene TRBD2, 7 bases. V lost 0 bases and J lost 6, with 18 bases in between. Germline CDR1 is SEHNR and CDR2 is FQNEAQ (reference sequence). This CDR3 is 16 amino acids long. CDR3 amino acids: CASSLAGGGAGGEQYF. Here the CDR3 DNA reads TGTGCCAGCAGCTTAGCGGGCGGGGGCGCTGGTGGCGAGCAGTACTTC.

This clonotype has a handful of counts. V and J are TRBV12-3 or TRBV12-4 and TRBJ2-5, with unresolved D. The V end lost 2 bases, the J end lost 0 bases, and 4 bases lay between the germline ends. CDR3 length: 13 residues. CDR3 coding DNA: TGTGCCAGCAGTTTACTCCACCAAGAGACCCAGTACTTC. This gives the protein CASSLLHQETQYF.

The genes are TRBV5-5 and TRBJ2-1, with D unclear. The V gene's germline CDR1 is SGHKS and CDR2 YYEKEE (reference sequence). The CDR3 is 12 residues long. Deletions cut 6 bases from V and 7 bases from J, with 11 bases between. CDR3 sequence (DNA): TGTGCCAGCATATTAGGGAAAAATGAGCAGTTCTTC. The encoded protein is CASILGKNEQFF.

Only a few counts were recorded for this clonotype. The CDR3: CSARTGLDQPQHF. CDR3 sequence (DNA): TGCAGTGCACGAACAGGGTTAGATCAGCCCCAGCATTTT. The chain uses TRBV20-1 and TRBJ1-5, with D possibly TRBD1 on 6 matching bases. V gave up 6 bases and J gave up 5 bases, with 14 bases separating them. The V gene's germline CDR1 is DFQATT and CDR2 SNEGSKA (reference sequence). This CDR3 is built from 13 residues.

The rearrangement joins TRBV7-6 to TRBJ2-2; D call uncertain. Germline CDR1 is SGHVS and CDR2 is FNYEAQ. The CDR3 covers 13 residues. The V end was cut by 1 base, the J end by 6 bases, with 6 bases between. The CDR3 region is CASSLDVSGELFF. The CDR3 bases are TGTGCCAGCAGCTTAGACGTATCCGGGGAGCTGTTTTTT.

The table lists this clonotype with a few counts. The chain couples TRBV28 to TRBJ2-7; no clear D gene. This CDR3 has 11 amino acids. Trimming took off 6 bases at V and 5 bases at J, with 8 bases between the two ends. Looked up from germline, CDR1 is MDHEN and CDR2 is SYDVKM. The CDR3 DNA sequence: TGTGCCAGCAGGATCCAGGACGAGCAGTACTTC. Encoded protein: CASRIQDEQYF.

J is TRBJ2-7 and V is TRBV7-8; TRBD2 agrees at 9 bases. V shed 3 bases and J 3 bases; nucleotides not matched to a gene: 6. This CDR3 has 15 residues. CDR1 and CDR2 (germline): SGHVS, FQNEAQ. Here the CDR3 reads CASSLVGLAHYEQYF. DNA of the CDR3: TGTGCCAGCAGCTTGGTGGGACTAGCCCACTACGAGCAGTACTTC.